These 21 T cell receptor beta chains were all obtained from the same sample, sequenced in a study of blood T cell repertoires in COVID-19. Data came from immunoSEQ multiplex PCR; TCRdb stores just in-frame clones and leaves some out. The sample consists of over 150,000 clones, 80% to 90% of them appearing once. Sequencing used PBMCs or T cells enriched from blood (not recorded which). The receptors originated from a young woman who had recovered from COVID-19.

This rearrangement joins TRBV4-1 to TRBJ1-3; no reliable D call. The ends were cut back, 1 base at V and 0 bases at J, with 22 bases in the middle. CDR1 MGHRA and CDR2 YSYEKL come from the germline V gene. The CDR3 length is 20 residues. CDR3 in DNA: TGCGCCAGCAGCCAAGCTTTTTCTCCAGGTCATCCAGGCTCTGGAAACACCATATATTTT. Protein: CASSQAFSPGHPGSGNTIYF.

The CDR3 bases are TGCGCCAGCAGCTTGGATGGGGGCGGAGGCACTGAAGCTTTCTTT. Residues: CASSLDGGGGTEAFF. The chain joins TRBV5-1 to TRBJ1-1, with D perhaps matching TRBD1 (6 bases). The CDR3 has 15 residues. The ends were cut back, 0 bases at V and 4 bases at J, with 13 bases in the middle. Germline V lookup: CDR1 SGHRS, CDR2 YFSETQ.

The V call is TRBV28, the J call TRBJ1-2; D is unclear. Trimming left V 5 bases short and J 7 bases short, with 14 bases between. The length of the CDR3 is 13 residues. From germline, CDR1 is MDHEN and CDR2 SYDVKM. The CDR3, as DNA: TGTGCCAGCAGTAACCCCGGGGAAGGTGGCTACACCTTC. This translates into CASSNPGEGGYTF.

This chain uses TRBV28 with TRBJ1-2, with D maybe TRBD1 (6 bases). Trimming took 8 bases from V and 7 from J, leaving 11 bases between them. From germline, CDR1 is MDHEN and CDR2 SYDVKM. This CDR3 has 11 amino acids. This chain's CDR3 is CASGRGIGYTF. The CDR3 DNA reads TGTGCCAGCGGCAGGGGAATTGGCTACACCTTC.

This rearrangement joins TRBV5-1 to TRBJ1-1; D is unclear. Trimming removed 3 bases from V and 4 bases from J, with 10 bases in between. CDR3 length: 13 amino acids. Germline CDR1 and CDR2: SGHRS and YFSETQ. This CDR3 reads CASSWSKGTEAFF. As DNA, the CDR3 is TGCGCCAGCAGCTGGAGCAAAGGCACTGAAGCTTTCTTT. The full variable domain, with the rest looked up from reference TRBV5-1 and TRBJ1-1, is KAGVTQTPRYLIKTRGQQVTLSCSPISGHRSVSWYQQTPGQGLQFLFEYFSETQRNKGNFPGRFSGRQFSNSRSEMNVSTLELGDSALYLCASSWSKGTEAFFGQGTRLTVV.

V gene TRBV10-1 combines with J gene TRBJ1-5; TRBD1 matches at 10 bases. Germline CDR1 WNHNN, CDR2 SYGVQD (reference sequence). J lost 0 bases, V lost 11 bases, and 10 bases had no gene match. This CDR3 has 16 residues. DNA for the CDR3: TGCGCCCCCACCGGGACAGGGGTATATAGCAATCAGCCCCAGCATTTT. It specifies CAPTGTGVYSNQPQHF.

The chain carries TRBV27 and TRBJ2-6; D may be TRBD2 (6 bases). V lost 5 bases and J lost 1, with 6 bases in between. The CDR3 is 14 residues long. Germline assignment: CDR1 MNHEY and CDR2 SMNVEV (reference sequence). This CDR3 is CASSRGSGANVLTF. CDR3 sequence (DNA): TGTGCCAGCAGTCGGGGGTCTGGGGCCAACGTCCTGACTTTC.

This chain links TRBV12-3 or TRBV12-4 with TRBJ1-2; no reliable D call. This CDR3 spans 12 amino acids. Trimming cost V 5 bases and J 6 bases, with 10 bases left between them. In DNA, the CDR3 is TGTGCCAGCAGTGATGCAACTCATGGCTACACCTTC. This translates into CASSDATHGYTF.

CDR3 loop: CASSYPTLHQGLSLGVEQYF. The CDR3 DNA follows: TGTGCCAGCAGTTACCCCACCCTGCATCAGGGCCTATCTCTCGGCGTCGAGCAGTACTTC. This chain connects TRBV6-2 or TRBV6-3 to TRBJ2-7; D is possibly TRBD1 (5 bases). The CDR3 has 20 residues. The germline V gene has CDR1 MNHEY and CDR2 SVGEGT. V lost 2 bases, J lost 6 bases, and 32 bases lay in between.

The chain uses TRBV7-3 and TRBJ2-2; TRBD2 agrees at 10 bases. This CDR3 is 20 amino acids long. Looked up from germline, CDR1 is SGHTA and CDR2 is FQGTGA. V trimming: 2 bases; J trimming: 2 bases; junction bases outside the gene matches: 14. The CDR3 protein is CASSLYGASGSFLNTGELFF. Written as DNA, the CDR3 is TGTGCCAGCAGCTTATATGGAGCTAGCGGGAGTTTCCTTAACACCGGGGAGCTGTTTTTT.

This clone was counted once. The DNA for the CDR3 is TGTGCCAGCAGCCCAAGGGACAATTATAATTCACCCCTCCACTTT. It is translated as CASSPRDNYNSPLHF. The chain employs TRBV7-8 and TRBJ1-6; possibly TRBD1 for D (6 bases). V was trimmed by 5 bases and J by 4 bases, leaving 12 bases between them. The CDR3 runs to 15 residues. CDR1 and CDR2 (germline): SGHVS, FQNEAQ.

Notes on this clone: Other DNA variants within this sample encode the same CDR3. The rearrangement uses TRBV28 and TRBJ1-1; D unclear. CDR1 is MDHEN, CDR2 SYDVKM, per germline. With 2 bases removed from V and 1 base from J, the gap between germline ends came to 5 bases. The CDR3 covers 13 residues. The CDR3, as DNA: TGTGCCAGCAGTTTAGGAGGGAACACTGAAGCTTTCTTT. This translates into CASSLGGNTEAFF.

J is TRBJ1-5 and V is TRBV10-3; 8 bases agree with TRBD1. Germline assignment: CDR1 ENHRY and CDR2 SYGVKD. V shed 6 bases, J shed 7 bases, and the junction held 8 bases outside the gene matches. The CDR3 extends over 14 amino acids. Written as DNA, the CDR3 is TGTGCCATCAGCTTACAACAGGGGGACCAGCCCCAGCATTTT. The encoded protein is CAISLQQGDQPQHF.

The CDR3 DNA reads as TGTGCCAGCCAATTCCCGACAGGGGGCAAAAACATTCAGTACTTC. The encoded protein is CASQFPTGGKNIQYF. The genes are TRBV7-2 and TRBJ2-4; 9 bases map to TRBD1. With V trimmed by 8 bases and J by 3 bases, 8 bases remained unmatched. The CDR3 runs to 15 residues. Germline V gene sequence: CDR1 SGHTA, CDR2 FQGNSA.

The J gene is TRBJ2-1, the V gene TRBV10-3, with no clear D. CDR1 ENHRY and CDR2 SYGVKD come from the germline V gene. The V gene lost 3 bases and the J gene lost 3 bases, with 6 bases spanning the gap. This CDR3 region has 13 residues. CDR3 DNA sequence: TGTGCCATCAGTGAAACTGGCTACAATGAGCAGTTCTTC. It codes for CAISETGYNEQFF.

This clone turned up a few times. The chain couples TRBV9 to TRBJ1-3; 8 positions agree with TRBD1. CDR1 SGDLS and CDR2 YYNGEE come from the germline V gene. V was clipped by 3 bases and J by 0 bases; unmatched bases: 8. This CDR3 is built from 17 residues. Here the CDR3 reads CASSAEGQVYSGNTIYF. CDR3 sequence (DNA): TGTGCCAGCAGCGCGGAGGGACAGGTTTACTCTGGAAACACCATATATTTT. Full variable domain (rest looked up from reference TRBV9 and TRBJ1-3): DSGVTQTPKHLITATGQRVTLRCSPRSGDLSVYWYQQSLDQGLQFLIQYYNGEERAKGNILERFSAQQFPDLHSELNLSSLELGDSALYFCASSAEGQVYSGNTIYFGEGSWLTVV.

V is TRBV18 and J is TRBJ1-1, with a possible D match to TRBD1 (5 bases). CDR1 KGHSH and CDR2 LQKENI come from the germline V gene. The V end was cut by 6 bases, the J end by 4 bases, with 12 bases between. The CDR3 totals 13 residues. The CDR3 loop reads CASSPRGGTEAFF. CDR3 coding DNA: TGTGCCAGCTCCCCGAGGGGAGGCACTGAAGCTTTCTTT.

About this clone: The germline gene is not matched at one end of the junction; a read error may be the cause. The V gene is TRBV7-2, the J gene TRBJ1-5; a possible D gene is TRBD1 (5 bases). This CDR3 has 13 residues. From germline, CDR1 is SGHTA and CDR2 FQGNSA. The chain's CDR3 is CASSLAQLAGWSW. CDR3 DNA sequence: TGTGCCAGCAGCTTAGCCCAATTGGCAGGGTGGTCGTGG. The whole variable domain, remainder taken from reference TRBV7-2 and TRBJ1-5, is GAGVSQSPSNKVTEKGKDVELRCDPISGHTALYWYRQSLGQGLEFLIYFQGNSAPDKSGLPSDRFSAERTGGSVSTLTIQRTQQEDSAVYLCASSLAQLAGWSWGDGTRLSIL.

The CDR3 sequence: CASSDPEGVSRDEQFF. The CDR3 nucleotides are TGCGCCAGCAGCGACCCTGAAGGAGTCTCTCGGGATGAGCAGTTCTTC. V and J are TRBV5-1 and TRBJ2-1, with D hard to call. V lost 4 bases to trimming and J lost 8 bases, with 22 bases between them. The CDR3 contains 16 residues. CDR1 and CDR2 from the germline V gene are SGHRS and YFSETQ.

V and J are TRBV28 and TRBJ2-5; TRBD1 matches 9 bases. This CDR3 contains 16 residues. The V gene's germline CDR1 is MDHEN and CDR2 SYDVKM. The V gene end was trimmed by 4 bases and the J gene end by 2 bases; junction bases not matched to a gene: 8. The CDR3 sequence: CASSSRTGEKQETQYF. The DNA for the CDR3 is TGTGCCAGCAGTTCGCGGACAGGGGAAAAGCAAGAGACCCAGTACTTC.

The chain has TRBV19 and TRBJ2-3, with TRBD2 matching 7 bases. CDR1 is LNHDA and CDR2 is SQIVND in the germline V gene (reference sequence). V dropped 5 bases and J dropped 0; count of bases not matched to a gene: 5. This CDR3 spans 15 amino acids. The DNA for the CDR3 is TGTGCCAGTAGTTTATACGGGGGGAGCACAGATACGCAGTATTTT. Protein product: CASSLYGGSTDTQYF.